This is a list of T cell receptor beta chains from one sample in a study of cytomegalovirus exposure and HLA in healthy donors. The data were produced by immunoSEQ multiplex PCR, yet TCRdb's version contains in-frame clones alone and is incomplete. The sample holds about 150,000 clones, more than 60% seen once. Sequences were obtained from PBMCs. The receptor source for this set is a middle-aged woman in good health and CMV-seronegative. Both conserved end residues are part of each CDR3. The order of the fields is CDR3 length, V gene, J gene, clone size, D gene, CDR3 DNA, CDR3 protein. D genes are given only for firm matches. Clone size is not always given. Where it is, it says once, few, many or a class for expanded clones.

len: 16; v_gene: TRBV5-1; j_gene: TRBJ2-7; abundance: NA; d_gene: TRBD2; CDR3nt: TGCGCCAGCAGCCCTTTCCGACTAGCGGACTCGGTCGAGCAGTACTTC; CDR3aa: CASSPFRLADSVEQYF
len: 17; v_gene: TRBV6-1; j_gene: TRBJ1-4; abundance: NA; d_gene: NA; CDR3nt: TGTGCCAGCAGTGAGGAAACAGGGCTGTGGACTAATGAAAAACTGTTTTTT; CDR3aa: CASSEETGLWTNEKLFF
len: 16; v_gene: TRBV2; j_gene: TRBJ1-2; abundance: NA; d_gene: NA; CDR3nt: TGTGCCAGCAGTGCAAACCCCTCCCCTGGGGGAGGGGGCTACACCTTC; CDR3aa: CASSANPSPGGGGYTF
len: 12; v_gene: TRBV5-6; j_gene: TRBJ1-2; abundance: NA; d_gene: NA; CDR3nt: TGTGCCAGCAGCTTGAACCTGGGCGGCTACACCTTC; CDR3aa: CASSLNLGGYTF
len: 15; v_gene: TRBV9; j_gene: TRBJ2-1; abundance: once; d_gene: TRBD2; CDR3nt: TGTGCCAGCAGCGTAGGGGGACTAGCGGGAGGGAAAGAGTTCTTC; CDR3aa: CASSVGGLAGGKEFF
len: 18; v_gene: TRBV12-5; j_gene: TRBJ2-2; abundance: few; d_gene: TRBD2; CDR3nt: TGTGCTAGTGGTTTGAAGGCTAGCGGGAGACCTAACACCGGGGAGCTGTTTTTT; CDR3aa: CASGLKASGRPNTGELFF
len: 13; v_gene: TRBV13; j_gene: TRBJ2-7; abundance: NA; d_gene: TRBD2; CDR3nt: TGTGCCAGCAGCCCCGGGACTAGCGGGGGGCAGTACTTC; CDR3aa: CASSPGTSGGQYF
len: 14; v_gene: TRBV2; j_gene: TRBJ2-2; abundance: NA; d_gene: NA; CDR3nt: TGTGCCAGCAGGACCGACACTAACACCGGGGAGCTGTTTTTT; CDR3aa: CASRTDTNTGELFF
len: 15; v_gene: TRBV6-1; j_gene: TRBJ2-7; abundance: few; d_gene: TRBD2; CDR3nt: TGTGCCAGCAGAATAGCGGGGGACCCCTCCTACGAGCAGTACTTC; CDR3aa: CASRIAGDPSYEQYF
len: 18; v_gene: TRBV5-1; j_gene: TRBJ1-4; abundance: few; d_gene: TRBD1; CDR3nt: TGCGCCAGCAGCTTGGGACAGGGGGGCCCGACAACTAATGAAAAACTGTTTTTT; CDR3aa: CASSLGQGGPTTNEKLFF
len: 12; v_gene: TRBV19; j_gene: TRBJ1-1; abundance: NA; d_gene: NA; CDR3nt: TGTGCCAGTAGTGTGGGAGGCACTGAAGCTTTCTTT; CDR3aa: CASSVGGTEAFF
len: 15; v_gene: TRBV11-3; j_gene: TRBJ2-7; abundance: NA; d_gene: NA; CDR3nt: TGTGCCAGCAGCTTAGATCACAGAATCCGCTCCGAGCAGTACTTC; CDR3aa: CASSLDHRIRSEQYF
len: 14; v_gene: TRBV5-1; j_gene: TRBJ2-5; abundance: once; d_gene: TRBD2; CDR3nt: TGCGCCAGCAGCCCCAGGGAGGGTCGGGAGACCCAGTACTTC; CDR3aa: CASSPREGRETQYF
len: 15; v_gene: TRBV19; j_gene: TRBJ1-5; abundance: NA; d_gene: TRBD1; CDR3nt: TGTGCCAGTAGTAGGGGGACAGGGAGGGATCAGCCCCAGCATTTT; CDR3aa: CASSRGTGRDQPQHF
len: 13; v_gene: TRBV5-1; j_gene: TRBJ2-2; abundance: NA; d_gene: NA; CDR3nt: TGCGCCAGCAGCTTGGGCGTCACCGGGGAGCTGTTTTTT; CDR3aa: CASSLGVTGELFF
len: 15; v_gene: TRBV5-1; j_gene: TRBJ1-1; abundance: once; d_gene: TRBD1; CDR3nt: TGCGCCAGCAGCTCACAGGGGTGGGGGGACACTGAAGCTTTCTTT; CDR3aa: CASSSQGWGDTEAFF
len: 15; v_gene: TRBV19; j_gene: TRBJ2-1; abundance: NA; d_gene: NA; CDR3nt: TGTGCCAGTAGTATCGGACAACGAGTAGTCAATGAGCAGTTCTTC; CDR3aa: CASSIGQRVVNEQFF
len: 17; v_gene: TRBV30; j_gene: TRBJ1-2; abundance: few; d_gene: NA; CDR3nt: TGTGCCTGGAGCCAACCCGGGACTTTTTTTCCTAACTATGGCTACACCTTC; CDR3aa: CAWSQPGTFFPNYGYTF